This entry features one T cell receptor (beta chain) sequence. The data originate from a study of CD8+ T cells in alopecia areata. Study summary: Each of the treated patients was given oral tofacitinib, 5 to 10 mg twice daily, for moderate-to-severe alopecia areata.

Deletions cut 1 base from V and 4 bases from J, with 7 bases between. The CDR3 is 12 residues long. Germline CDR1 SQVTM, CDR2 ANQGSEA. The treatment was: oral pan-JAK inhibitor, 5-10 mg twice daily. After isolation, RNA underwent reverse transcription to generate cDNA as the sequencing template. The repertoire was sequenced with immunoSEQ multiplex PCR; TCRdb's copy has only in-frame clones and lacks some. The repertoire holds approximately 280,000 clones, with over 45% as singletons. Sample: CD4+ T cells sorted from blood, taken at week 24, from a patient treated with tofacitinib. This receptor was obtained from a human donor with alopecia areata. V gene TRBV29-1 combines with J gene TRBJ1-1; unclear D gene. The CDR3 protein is CSVEGWITEAFF. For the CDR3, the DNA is TGCAGCGTTGAAGGGTGGATCACTGAAGCTTTCTTT.